These 2 T cell receptor beta chains came from one sample sequenced in a study of shared clonotypes between healthy human individuals. Sequencing used immunoSEQ multiplex PCR; TCRdb keeps in-frame clones, though not all of them. The sample yields under 1,100,000 clones, roughly 80% seen once. The sequenced sample was memory CD4+ T cells sorted from blood. Subset specified: CD45RA-negative fraction. These receptors were taken from a man aged 18 to 29 in good health.

The rearrangement links TRBV6-4 to TRBJ2-1; D is uncertain. From germline, CDR1 is MRHNA and CDR2 SNTAGT. Trimming took off 2 bases at V and 1 base at J, with 9 bases between the two ends. The CDR3 is made up of 15 amino acids. The CDR3 nucleotides are TGTGCCAGCAGTGACGGTAGGGATTCCTACAATGAGCAGTTCTTC. Protein: CASSDGRDSYNEQFF.

The chain combines TRBV2 with TRBJ1-5, with TRBD1 as a possible D gene (5 bases). Germline V gene data show CDR1 as SNHLY and CDR2 as FYNNEI. Trimming left V 4 bases short and J 0 bases short, with 19 bases between. CDR3 length: 18 amino acids. CDR3 amino acids: CASSVGLWATGSNQPQHF. DNA for the CDR3: TGTGCCAGCAGTGTAGGATTATGGGCTACAGGTAGCAATCAGCCCCAGCATTTT.